This T cell receptor beta chain was sequenced in a study of cytomegalovirus exposure and HLA in healthy donors. PCR employed 60 Vbeta and 13 Jbeta primers. Profiled with immunoSEQ multiplex PCR; TCRdb holds only in-frame clones, not every one. The sample lists approximately 190,000 clones, around 85% occurring once. CDR3 length: 15 amino acids. The ends were cut back, 0 bases at V and 6 bases at J, with 14 bases in the middle. In germline, CDR1 is MNHNY, CDR2 SVGAGI (reference sequence). In the case of this clone: What it recognizes is unknown.

Study findings and constraints: There were several of the most significant clusters that appeared linked to common viral pathogens in a later analysis.

The sample was PBMCs. The chain links TRBV6-6 to TRBJ1-2, with D tentatively TRBD1 (5 bases). This TCR was recovered from a middle-aged man in good health and CMV-seronegative. CDR3 sequence: CASSYSSQGFNGYTF. The CDR3 DNA follows: TGTGCCAGCAGTTACTCTTCGCAGGGTTTCAATGGCTACACCTTC.